At least ten counts were recorded for the clone carrying this T cell receptor beta chain. At one end, the junction sequence differs from germline, possibly due to a read error. Unique molecular identifiers tagged the TCRbeta library. TCRdb reprocessed the PCR reads via MiXCR and lists one record per CDR3 protein. Here the sample spans around 360,000 distinct CDR3 sequences, around a tenth being singletons. Germline values: CDR1 SGHRS, CDR2 YFSETQ. The CDR3 covers 12 residues. The sample belongs to a study of T-cell reconstitution after alpha-beta-depleted transplantation in children. The origin of this receptor is a human donor who donated a stem cell graft to a child with acute lymphoblastic leukemia. The input for sequencing was PBMCs from the stem cell graft donor, taken from the stem cell graft. The chain uses TRBV5-1 and TRBJ2-1, with D perhaps matching TRBD2 (6 bases). The CDR3: CASSLGGDEQFF. The CDR3 DNA reads as TGTGCCAGCAGTTTAGGCGGGGATGAGCAGTTCTTC.